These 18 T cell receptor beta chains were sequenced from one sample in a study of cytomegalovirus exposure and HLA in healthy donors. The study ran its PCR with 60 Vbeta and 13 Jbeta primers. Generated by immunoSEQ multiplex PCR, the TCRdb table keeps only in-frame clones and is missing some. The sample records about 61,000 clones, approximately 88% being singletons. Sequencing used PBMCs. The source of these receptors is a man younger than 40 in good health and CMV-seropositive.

This chain's CDR3 is CATSRTLAGVTTDTQYF. The DNA of the CDR3 is TGTGCCACCAGCAGAACCTTAGCGGGAGTCACCACAGATACGCAGTATTTT. V gene TRBV15 combines with J gene TRBJ2-3; 9 nucleotides agree with TRBD2. The CDR3 totals 17 residues. Germline CDR1 reads LNHNV; CDR2 reads YYDKDF (reference sequence). Germline trimming cut 2 bases from V and 2 bases from J; bases unmatched to any gene: 8.

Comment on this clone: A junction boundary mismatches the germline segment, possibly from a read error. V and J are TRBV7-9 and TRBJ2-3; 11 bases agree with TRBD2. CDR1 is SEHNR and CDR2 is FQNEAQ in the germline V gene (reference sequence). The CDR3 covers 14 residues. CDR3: CASSLAGGADTQYF. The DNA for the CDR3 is TGTGCCAGCAGTTTAGCGGGAGGGGCAGATACGCAGTATTTT.

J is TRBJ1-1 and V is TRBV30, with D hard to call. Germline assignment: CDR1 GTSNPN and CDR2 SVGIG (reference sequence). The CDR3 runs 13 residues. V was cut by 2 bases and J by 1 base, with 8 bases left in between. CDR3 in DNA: TGTGCCTGGAGTACCCTTAGGAACACTGAAGCTTTCTTT. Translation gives CAWSTLRNTEAFF.

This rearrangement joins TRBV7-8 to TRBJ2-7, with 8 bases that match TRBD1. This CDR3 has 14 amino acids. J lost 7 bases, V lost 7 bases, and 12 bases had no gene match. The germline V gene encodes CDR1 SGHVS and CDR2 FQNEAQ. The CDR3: CASTQTGVPREQYF. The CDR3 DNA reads TGTGCCAGCACCCAGACAGGGGTTCCTCGGGAGCAGTACTTC.

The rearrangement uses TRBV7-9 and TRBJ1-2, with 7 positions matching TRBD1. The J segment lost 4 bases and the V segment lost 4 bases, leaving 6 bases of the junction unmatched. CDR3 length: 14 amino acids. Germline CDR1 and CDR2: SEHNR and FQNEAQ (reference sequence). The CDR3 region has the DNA TGTGCCAGCAGCTCCGACAGGGACCGCTATGGCTACACCTTC. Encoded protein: CASSSDRDRYGYTF.

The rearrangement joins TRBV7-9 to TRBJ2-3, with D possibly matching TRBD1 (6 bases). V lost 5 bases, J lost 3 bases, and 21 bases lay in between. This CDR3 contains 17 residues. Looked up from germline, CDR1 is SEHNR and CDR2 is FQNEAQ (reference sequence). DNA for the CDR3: TGTGCCAGCAGCGTTACCCAGGGGATGTGGGAGACAGATACGCAGTATTTT. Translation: CASSVTQGMWETDTQYF.

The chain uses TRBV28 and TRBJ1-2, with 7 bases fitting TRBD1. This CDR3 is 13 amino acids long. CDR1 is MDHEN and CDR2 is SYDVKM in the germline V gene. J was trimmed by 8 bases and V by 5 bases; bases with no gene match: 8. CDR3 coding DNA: TGTGCCAGCAGTCCCGGGACAGACGCGGGCTACACCTTC. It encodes CASSPGTDAGYTF.

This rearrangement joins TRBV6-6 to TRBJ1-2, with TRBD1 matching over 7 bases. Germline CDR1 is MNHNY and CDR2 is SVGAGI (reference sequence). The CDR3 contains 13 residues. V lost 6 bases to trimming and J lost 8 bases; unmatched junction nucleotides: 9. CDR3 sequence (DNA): TGTGCCAGCAGATCCGACAGGGCGGAAGGCTACACCTTC. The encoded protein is CASRSDRAEGYTF.

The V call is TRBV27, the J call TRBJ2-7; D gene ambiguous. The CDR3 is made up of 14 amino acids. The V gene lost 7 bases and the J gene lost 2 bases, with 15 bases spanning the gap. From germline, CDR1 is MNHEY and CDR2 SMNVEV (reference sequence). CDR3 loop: CASTFYAGAYEQYF. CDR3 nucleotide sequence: TGTGCCAGCACTTTTTACGCAGGTGCCTACGAGCAGTACTTC.

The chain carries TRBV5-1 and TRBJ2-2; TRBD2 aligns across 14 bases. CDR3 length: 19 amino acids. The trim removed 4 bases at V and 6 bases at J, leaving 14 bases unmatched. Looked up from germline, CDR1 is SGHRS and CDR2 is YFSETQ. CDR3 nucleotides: TGCGCCAGCAGCCCGACTAGCGGGAGGGCCGGTGAAGCTGCCGGGGAGCTGTTTTTT. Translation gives CASSPTSGRAGEAAGELFF.

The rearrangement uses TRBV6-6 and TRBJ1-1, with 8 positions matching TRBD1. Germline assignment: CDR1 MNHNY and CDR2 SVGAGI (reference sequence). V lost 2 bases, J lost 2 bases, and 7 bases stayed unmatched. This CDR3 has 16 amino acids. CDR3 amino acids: CASSYPNGQGNTEAFF. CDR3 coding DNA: TGTGCCAGCAGTTACCCTAACGGACAGGGAAACACTGAAGCTTTCTTT.

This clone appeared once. The CDR3 spells CASSQASGNSYEQYF. CDR3 DNA sequence: TGCGCCAGCAGCCAAGCTAGCGGAAACTCCTACGAGCAGTACTTC. The V call is TRBV4-1, the J call TRBJ2-7, with 7 nucleotides matching TRBD2. V lost 1 base to trimming and J lost 0 bases; unmatched junction nucleotides: 3. The CDR3 consists of 15 residues. The germline CDR1 and CDR2 sequences are MGHRA and YSYEKL.

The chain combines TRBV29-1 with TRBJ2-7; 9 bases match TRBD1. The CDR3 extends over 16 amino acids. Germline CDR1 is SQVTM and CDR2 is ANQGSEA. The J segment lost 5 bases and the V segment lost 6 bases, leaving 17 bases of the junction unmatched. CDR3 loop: CSVETLTGTGTHEQYF. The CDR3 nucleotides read TGCAGCGTCGAGACTCTAACCGGGACAGGGACCCACGAGCAGTACTTC.

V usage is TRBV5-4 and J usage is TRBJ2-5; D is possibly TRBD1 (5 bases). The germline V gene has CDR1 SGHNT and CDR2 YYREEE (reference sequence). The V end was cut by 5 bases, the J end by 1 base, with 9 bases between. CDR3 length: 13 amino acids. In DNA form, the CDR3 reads TGTGCCAGCAGATATGACAGCCAAGAGACCCAGTACTTC. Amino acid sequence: CASRYDSQETQYF.

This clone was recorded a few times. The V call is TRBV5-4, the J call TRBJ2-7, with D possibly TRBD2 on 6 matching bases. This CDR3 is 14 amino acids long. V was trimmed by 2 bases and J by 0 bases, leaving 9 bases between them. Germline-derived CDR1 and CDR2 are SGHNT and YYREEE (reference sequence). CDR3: CASSFSGTSYEQYF. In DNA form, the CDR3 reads TGTGCCAGCAGCTTTAGCGGAACCTCCTACGAGCAGTACTTC.

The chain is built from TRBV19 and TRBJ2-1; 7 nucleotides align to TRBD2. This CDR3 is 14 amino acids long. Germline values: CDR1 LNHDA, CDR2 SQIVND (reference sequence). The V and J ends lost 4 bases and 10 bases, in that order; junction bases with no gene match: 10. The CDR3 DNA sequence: TGTGCCAGTAGTACTAGTGGAGATAGCGGGGAGCAGTTCTTC. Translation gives CASSTSGDSGEQFF.

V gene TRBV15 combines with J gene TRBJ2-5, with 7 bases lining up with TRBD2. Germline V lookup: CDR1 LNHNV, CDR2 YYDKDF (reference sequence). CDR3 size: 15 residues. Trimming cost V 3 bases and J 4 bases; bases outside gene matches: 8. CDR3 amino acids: CATSSRWAGVETQYF. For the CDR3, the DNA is TGTGCCACCAGCAGCCGGTGGGCGGGAGTAGAGACCCAGTACTTC.

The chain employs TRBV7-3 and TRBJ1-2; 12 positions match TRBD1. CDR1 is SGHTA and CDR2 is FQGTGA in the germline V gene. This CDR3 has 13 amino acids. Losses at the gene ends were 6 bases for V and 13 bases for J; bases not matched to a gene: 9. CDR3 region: CASSPGTGGAGTF. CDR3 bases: TGTGCCAGCAGTCCTGGGACAGGGGGCGCAGGCACCTTC.